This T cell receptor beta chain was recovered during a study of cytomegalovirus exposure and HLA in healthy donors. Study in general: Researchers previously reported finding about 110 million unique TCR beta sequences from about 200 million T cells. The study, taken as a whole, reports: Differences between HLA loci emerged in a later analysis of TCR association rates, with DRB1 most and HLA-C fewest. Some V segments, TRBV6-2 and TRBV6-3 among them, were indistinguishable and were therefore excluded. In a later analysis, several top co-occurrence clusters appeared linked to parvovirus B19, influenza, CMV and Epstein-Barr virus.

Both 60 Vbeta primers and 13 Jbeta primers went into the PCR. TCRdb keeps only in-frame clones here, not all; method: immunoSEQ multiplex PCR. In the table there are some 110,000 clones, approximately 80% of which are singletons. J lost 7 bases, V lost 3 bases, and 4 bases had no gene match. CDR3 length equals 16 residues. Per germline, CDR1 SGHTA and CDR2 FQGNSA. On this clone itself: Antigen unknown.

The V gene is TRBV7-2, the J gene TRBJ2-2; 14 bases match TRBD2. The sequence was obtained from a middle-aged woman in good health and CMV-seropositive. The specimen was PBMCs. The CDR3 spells CASSFGLAGGGGELFF. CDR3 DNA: TGTGCCAGCAGCTTCGGACTAGCGGGGGGCGGCGGGGAGCTGTTTTTT.